This entry describes one TCR beta chain. Its specificity is unknown. This entry is derived from a study of cytomegalovirus exposure and HLA in healthy donors. General observations from the study: Reports showed the classifier diagnosing cytomegalovirus status with high specificity and sensitivity.

Separate from the 666-subject first cohort, the approximately 120-subject validation cohort was the one that the donors belonged to. The CDR3 contains 15 residues. The junction had 4 bases not matched to a gene; V was cut back by 5 bases and J by 1 base. Germline CDR1 is MNHEY and CDR2 is SVGAGI. Method: immunoSEQ multiplex PCR; TCRdb's copy keeps in-frame clones and lacks some. The sample carries about 170,000 clones, approximately 86% recorded once. The receptor's source is a woman in her late teens or twenties in good health and CMV-seronegative. This chain uses TRBV6-5 with TRBJ1-2; 10 bases match TRBD1. The sequenced sample was PBMCs. CDR3 sequence: CASSPDRGLNYGYTF. CDR3 bases: TGTGCCAGCAGTCCTGACAGGGGGCTTAACTATGGCTACACCTTC.